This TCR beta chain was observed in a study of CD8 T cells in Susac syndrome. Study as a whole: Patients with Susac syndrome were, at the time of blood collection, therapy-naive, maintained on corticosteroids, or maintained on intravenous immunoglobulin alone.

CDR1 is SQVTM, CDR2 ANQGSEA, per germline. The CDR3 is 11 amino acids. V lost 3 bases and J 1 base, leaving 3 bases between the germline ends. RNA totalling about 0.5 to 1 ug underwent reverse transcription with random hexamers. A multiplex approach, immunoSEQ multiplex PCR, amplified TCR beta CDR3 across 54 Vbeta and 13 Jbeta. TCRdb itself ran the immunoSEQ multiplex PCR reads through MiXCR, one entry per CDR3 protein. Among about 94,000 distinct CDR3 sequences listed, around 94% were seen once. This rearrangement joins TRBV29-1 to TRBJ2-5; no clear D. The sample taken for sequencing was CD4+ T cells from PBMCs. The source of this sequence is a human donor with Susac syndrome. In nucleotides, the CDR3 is TGCAGCGTTGACCCCCAAGAGACCCAGTACTTC. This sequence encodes CSVDPQETQYF.